This T cell receptor (beta chain) came from a study of beta chain features in type 1 diabetes. Across the whole study: The study examined roughly 110,000,000 sorted cells across all samples.

All of the isolated RNA was reverse transcribed, so expressed TCRB transcripts were sequenced. TCRdb's table, derived via immunoSEQ multiplex PCR, lists solely in-frame clones and lacks some. The sample holds a few hundred thousand clones, around a fifth seen once. It was via CD45RO/CCR7/CD25/CD127/CD95/CD27 that CD4+ naive, central memory, regulatory and stem cell-like memory cells were sorted. About this clone itself: The antigen remains undetermined. The sample has other DNA sequences that encode this CDR3 too.

Overall study results and limits: Reads derived from cDNA could over-represent cells showing high TCR expression.

The germline V gene has CDR1 SGHTA and CDR2 FQGNSA. Germline trimming cut 5 bases from V and 2 bases from J; bases unmatched to any gene: 6. The CDR3 sequence is 15 residues long. Sample: naive CD4+ T cells from blood. The rearrangement links TRBV7-2 to TRBJ2-5; 9 bases agree with TRBD1. The sequence came from a young woman in good health. The CDR3 DNA is TGTGCCAGCAGCCCACAGGGGGCCCGGCAAGAGACCCAGTACTTC. Residues: CASSPQGARQETQYF.